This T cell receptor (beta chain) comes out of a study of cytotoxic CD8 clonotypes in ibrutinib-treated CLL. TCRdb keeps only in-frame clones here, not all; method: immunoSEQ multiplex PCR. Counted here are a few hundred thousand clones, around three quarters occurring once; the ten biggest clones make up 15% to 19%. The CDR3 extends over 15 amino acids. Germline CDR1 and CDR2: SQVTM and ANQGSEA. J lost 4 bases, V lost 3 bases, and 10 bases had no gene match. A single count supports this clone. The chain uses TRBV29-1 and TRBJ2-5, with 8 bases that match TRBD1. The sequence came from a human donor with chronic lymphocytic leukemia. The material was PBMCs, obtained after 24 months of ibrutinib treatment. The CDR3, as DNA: TGCAGCGTTGATCCTCAGGGGGCCCCTAGAGAGACCCAGTACTTC. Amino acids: CSVDPQGAPRETQYF.